The 27 T cell receptor beta chains below all came from one sample that was sequenced in a study of shared clonotypes between healthy human individuals. CD45RO-negative CD8 cells positively selected for CCR7 made up the naive population, which excluded terminally differentiated effector memory CD45RA+ cells. Sequencing used immunoSEQ multiplex PCR; TCRdb keeps in-frame clones, though not all of them. This table has approximately 810,000 clones, 80% to 95% appearing once. Sequenced input: naive CD8+ T cells sorted from blood. These receptors came from a man aged 25-45 years in good health.

CDR3 bases: TGTGCCAGCAGCTTAGCGATGGAGGGACTAGCGGTCCAAGAGACCCAGTACTTC. Its protein product is CASSLAMEGLAVQETQYF. The J gene is TRBJ2-5, the V gene TRBV7-6; TRBD2 aligns across 11 bases. The CDR3 loop spans 18 amino acids. CDR1 and CDR2 (germline): SGHVS, FNYEAQ. J lost 1 base, V lost 0 bases, and 7 bases had no gene match.

This chain links TRBV2 with TRBJ2-7; D not resolved. The germline CDR1 and CDR2 sequences are SNHLY and FYNNEI. V dropped 0 bases and J dropped 4 bases, with 16 bases sitting between them. The CDR3 extends over 16 amino acids. CDR3 bases: TGTGCCAGCAGTGAAGCGTCCCCCGTCGGGTCATACGAGCAGTACTTC. This codes for CASSEASPVGSYEQYF. The variable domain in full, with the rest retrieved from reference TRBV2 and TRBJ2-7, is EPEVTQTPSHQVTQMGQEVILRCVPISNHLYFYWYRQILGQKVEFLVSFYNNEISEKSEIFDDQFSVERPDGSNFTLKIRSTKLEDSAMYFCASSEASPVGSYEQYFGPGTRLTVT.

This clone showed up just once. This sequence joins TRBV2 and TRBJ2-7; no definite D call. CDR1 and CDR2 from the germline V gene are SNHLY and FYNNEI. This CDR3 has 14 amino acids. V lost 2 bases, J lost 2 bases, and 10 bases lay in between. As DNA, the CDR3 is TGTGCCAGCAGTGAAAGCTTGGGGACCTACGAGCAGTACTTC. This codes for CASSESLGTYEQYF.

The chain has TRBV7-6 and TRBJ2-5, with 8 bases lining up with TRBD2. V was clipped by 2 bases and J by 1 base; unmatched bases: 6. In germline, CDR1 is SGHVS, CDR2 FNYEAQ. There are 16 residues in the CDR3. In DNA form, the CDR3 reads TGTGCCAGCAGCTTAAGAGCGGGAGTAGGCCAAGAGACCCAGTACTTC. This codes for CASSLRAGVGQETQYF.

The CDR3, as DNA: TGTGCTAGTGGTTTGGTACAGGGGGTACTCACAGATACGCAGTATTTT. It yields the protein CASGLVQGVLTDTQYF. V gene TRBV12-5 combines with J gene TRBJ2-3, with 8 bases matching TRBD1. CDR3 length equals 16 residues. Germline CDR1 LGHNT, CDR2 FRNRAP. V shed 0 bases and J 2 bases; nucleotides not matched to a gene: 4.

The chain couples TRBV21-1 to TRBJ1-2; no DNA check was done on the table's D call, TRBD1. TRBV21-1 is shown as a pseudogene. The CDR3 consists of 14 residues. The CDR3 nucleotides read TGTGCCAGCAGCAAAACTGGACAGGCCTATGGCTACACCTTC. Translated: CASSKTGQAYGYTF.

The rearrangement uses TRBV27 and TRBJ2-7; D may be TRBD1 or TRBD2 (5 bases each). The CDR3 covers 13 residues. The germline V and J ends were trimmed by 8 bases and 7 bases, with 18 bases remaining between them. The germline gives CDR1 MNHEY, CDR2 SMNVEV (reference sequence). CDR3 sequence (DNA): TGTGCCAGCGGCGTGGGGGTGGCGCTTGAGCAGTACTTC. Amino acid sequence: CASGVGVALEQYF.

The chain recombines TRBV4-1 with TRBJ2-4, with D perhaps TRBD1 or TRBD2 (5 bases each). Germline V CDR1 and CDR2: MGHRA, YSYEKL. Trimming left V 1 base short and J 8 bases short, with 15 bases between. The length of the CDR3 is 15 residues. CDR3 coding DNA: TGCGCCAGCAGCCAAGGGGGGACCTCTGGGGACATTCAGTACTTC. Amino acid sequence: CASSQGGTSGDIQYF.

The chain joins TRBV10-3 to TRBJ2-3; tentatively, D is TRBD2 (6 bases). This CDR3 has 13 residues. V lost 7 bases and J 2 bases, leaving 10 bases between the germline ends. The germline V gene has CDR1 ENHRY and CDR2 SYGVKD. The CDR3 coding sequence is TGTGCCATCAATGGCGGGGACACAGATACGCAGTATTTT. The encoded protein is CAINGGDTDTQYF.

As DNA, the CDR3 is TGTGCCAGCAGCTTCATGGGTTACGAGCAGTACTTC. This gives the protein CASSFMGYEQYF. J is TRBJ2-7 and V is TRBV7-9; D remains ambiguous. The CDR3 has 12 residues. Germline V CDR1 and CDR2: SEHNR, FQNEAQ (reference sequence). Trimming left V 3 bases short and J 4 bases short, with 7 bases between.

The chain uses TRBV6-1 and TRBJ2-4; D gene uncertain. CDR3 size: 16 residues. Germline CDR1 is MNHNS and CDR2 is SASEGT. With 1 base removed from V and 0 bases from J, the gap between germline ends came to 10 bases. The CDR3 nucleotides read TGTGCCAGCAGTGAAGGACTGGAGCTAGCCAAAAACATTCAGTACTTC. This codes for CASSEGLELAKNIQYF.

This sequence joins TRBV11-2 and TRBJ2-1; 9 positions agree with TRBD1. CDR3 size: 16 residues. With V trimmed by 5 bases and J by 4 bases, 9 bases remained unmatched. Germline V gene lookup returns CDR1 SGHAT and CDR2 FQNNGV. CDR3 in amino acids: CASSTRDRVEYNEQFF. The DNA of the CDR3 is TGTGCCAGCAGCACCCGGGACAGGGTGGAATACAATGAGCAGTTCTTC.

This clone was recorded only once. The CDR3 DNA follows: TGTGCCAGCAGTTATCTGAACTCCTACGAGCAGTACTTC. Translation gives CASSYLNSYEQYF. V gene TRBV27 combines with J gene TRBJ2-7; D remains ambiguous. V lost 4 bases to trimming and J lost 0 bases, with 7 bases between them. CDR3 length: 13 residues. Per germline, CDR1 MNHEY and CDR2 SMNVEV (reference sequence).

This clone has just one count. The chain recombines TRBV5-4 with TRBJ1-4; D not certain. Per the germline V gene, CDR1 is SGHNT and CDR2 is YYREEE (reference sequence). The CDR3 is 11 residues long. The germline V and J ends were trimmed by 2 bases and 7 bases, with 3 bases remaining between them. For the CDR3, the DNA is TGTGCCAGCAGCTTCGGTGAAAAACTGTTTTTT. Amino acids: CASSFGEKLFF.

The chain is built from TRBV4-3 and TRBJ2-2, with D perhaps matching TRBD1 or TRBD2 (7 bases each). With 1 base removed from V and 3 bases from J, the gap between germline ends came to 21 bases. The CDR3 extends over 19 amino acids. CDR1 and CDR2 (germline): LGHNA, YSLEER. CDR3 region: CASSQGIKRDSFYTGELFF. CDR3 sequence (DNA): TGCGCCAGCAGCCAAGGTATAAAGCGGGACAGTTTTTACACCGGGGAGCTGTTTTTT.

The rearrangement joins TRBV11-1 to TRBJ2-7, with D tentatively TRBD2 (6 bases). The CDR3 has 16 amino acids. From germline, CDR1 is SGHAT and CDR2 FQDESV (reference sequence). V was shortened by 2 bases and J by 3 bases, with 17 bases between the two germline ends. The CDR3 DNA reads as TGTGCCAGCAGCTTAAATAGCGGCCAAACGGTCTACGAGCAGTACTTC. Protein sequence: CASSLNSGQTVYEQYF.

This rearrangement joins TRBV5-8 to TRBJ2-3; the match to TRBD2 covers 14 bases. Trimming cost V 4 bases and J 1 base; bases outside gene matches: 2. The CDR3 has 16 amino acids. The V gene's germline CDR1 is SGHTS and CDR2 YDEGEE. The CDR3 reads CASSAGLAGGTDTQYF. Written as DNA, the CDR3 is TGTGCCAGCAGCGCGGGACTAGCGGGAGGCACAGATACGCAGTATTTT.

The rearrangement links TRBV28 to TRBJ2-1; 16 bases agree with TRBD2. V gave up 5 bases and J gave up 8 bases; unmatched junction bases: 6. The CDR3 runs 16 residues. Germline values: CDR1 MDHEN, CDR2 SYDVKM. CDR3 nucleotides: TGTGCCAGCAGTCCTCCGGGACTAGCGGGAGGGCATGAGCAGTTCTTC. It yields the protein CASSPPGLAGGHEQFF.

The chain joins TRBV4-1 to TRBJ2-7; D is undetermined. The V end was cut by 0 bases, the J end by 7 bases, with 13 bases between. Germline assignment: CDR1 MGHRA and CDR2 YSYEKL. This CDR3 has 14 amino acids. DNA for the CDR3: TGCGCCAGCAGCCAAGATCTGGGGTATATGGAGCAGTACTTC. Translating gives CASSQDLGYMEQYF.

The rearrangement joins TRBV7-9 to TRBJ1-5; tentative D call: TRBD1 (5 bases). Deletions cut 5 bases from V and 4 bases from J, with 12 bases between. This CDR3 spans 14 amino acids. The germline V gene encodes CDR1 SEHNR and CDR2 FQNEAQ (reference sequence). The CDR3: CASSAGGANQPQHF. For the CDR3, the DNA is TGTGCCAGCAGCGCCGGGGGAGCAAATCAGCCCCAGCATTTT.

This clone has only one observation. Other DNA sequences in the same sample also yield this CDR3. This chain connects TRBV5-1 to TRBJ2-5; D ambiguous. The CDR3 covers 11 residues. Looked up from germline, CDR1 is SGHRS and CDR2 is YFSETQ. The V end lost 2 bases, the J end lost 5 bases, and 4 bases lay between the germline ends. The CDR3 loop reads CASSFGETQYF. For the CDR3, the DNA is TGCGCCAGCAGCTTCGGGGAGACCCAGTACTTC.

The genes are TRBV23-1 and TRBJ1-5; D may be TRBD1 (5 bases). TRBV23-1 is given ORF status, its function remaining uncertain. The CDR3 runs 19 residues. The ends were cut back, 6 bases at V and 1 base at J, with 25 bases in the middle. The CDR3 is CASRDGHSGPVSSNQPQHF. DNA for the CDR3: TGCGCCAGCAGGGATGGACACTCGGGCCCGGTGTCGAGCAATCAGCCCCAGCATTTT.

This clone was recorded a few times. The chain uses TRBV14 and TRBJ2-1, with 11 bases aligning to TRBD2. With 5 bases clipped from V and 7 bases from J, the junction kept 22 bases outside the gene matches. Germline CDR1 SGHDN, CDR2 FVKESK. This CDR3 region has 20 residues. The CDR3 protein is CASSYTGTSGWIRTRNEQFF. CDR3 nucleotide sequence: TGTGCCAGCAGCTATACCGGGACTAGCGGCTGGATCCGTACACGGAATGAGCAGTTCTTC.

The chain couples TRBV18 to TRBJ2-7; possible D gene TRBD2, 5 bases. Between the trimmed V and J ends, which lost 2 bases and 0 bases, there was a span of 11 bases. From germline, CDR1 is KGHSH and CDR2 LQKENI. This CDR3 comprises 15 residues. CDR3 amino acids: CASSPGRGSSYEQYF. In DNA form, the CDR3 reads TGTGCCAGCTCACCAGGCCGGGGTAGCTCCTACGAGCAGTACTTC.

The chain recombines TRBV12-5 with TRBJ2-3; possibly TRBD1 for D (6 bases). V lost 1 base and J 1 base, leaving 15 bases between the germline ends. This CDR3 contains 17 residues. Germline-derived CDR1 and CDR2 are LGHNT and FRNRAP. Here the CDR3 reads CASGLGQARLGTDTQYF. In nucleotides, the CDR3 is TGTGCTAGTGGTTTGGGACAGGCAAGACTGGGCACAGATACGCAGTATTTT.

The chain links TRBV9 to TRBJ2-1, with D uncertain. The CDR3 is 14 amino acids. From germline, CDR1 is SGDLS and CDR2 YYNGEE. Trimming stripped 3 bases from V and 2 bases from J, with 9 bases between. CDR3 nucleotide sequence: TGTGCCAGCAGCGCCCCGGAAACCTACAATGAGCAGTTCTTC. Its protein is CASSAPETYNEQFF.

This chain joins TRBV4-1 and TRBJ2-4; 8 bases are a match to TRBD1. The CDR3 totals 14 residues. CDR1 is MGHRA, CDR2 YSYEKL, per germline. Trimming cost V 2 bases and J 7 bases; bases outside gene matches: 4. Here the CDR3 reads CASSQRTGLNIQYF. DNA for the CDR3: TGCGCCAGCAGCCAAAGGACAGGGTTGAACATTCAGTACTTC.